One sample yielded the 32 T cell receptor beta chains listed below, sequenced in a study of T cell repertoires in cytomegalovirus infection. TCRdb re-analysed the reads in MiXCR, keeping a single row per CDR3 protein. Among roughly 800,000 distinct CDR3 sequences listed, under 35% were seen once. Their antigen targets remain unknown. This specimen consisted of cultured CD8+ T cells from PBMCs, obtained from culture after CMV antigen stimulation. These receptors originate from a human donor in good health (CMV status not recorded). Some clones in this sample may be carry-over from other donors' samples.

This clonotype was seen a few times. This CDR3 reads CAGRRGGTEAFF. The CDR3, as DNA: TGTGCCGGACGGAGGGGTGGAACTGAAGCTTTCTTT. The chain is built from TRBV6-1 and TRBJ1-1, with a possible D match to TRBD1 (5 bases). This CDR3 region has 12 residues. Looked up from germline, CDR1 is MNHNS and CDR2 is SASEGT. V lost 11 bases to trimming and J lost 5 bases, with 15 bases between them.

V and J are TRBV2 and TRBJ1-1; D ambiguous. The CDR3 loop spans 14 amino acids. CDR1 and CDR2 from the germline V gene are SNHLY and FYNNEI. V was clipped by 4 bases and J by 1 base, with 10 bases between them. For the CDR3, the DNA is TGTGCCAGCAGTGGACGGACCCCGAACACTGAAGCTTTCTTT. It codes for CASSGRTPNTEAFF.

The J gene is TRBJ2-5, the V gene TRBV20-1; a possible D gene is TRBD2 (5 bases). Looked up from germline, CDR1 is DFQATT and CDR2 is SNEGSKA (reference sequence). Trimming took 6 bases from V and 4 from J, leaving 12 bases between them. This CDR3 region has 12 residues. Here the CDR3 reads CSAPDFLETQYF. The CDR3 DNA reads as TGCAGTGCCCCGGACTTCTTAGAGACCCAGTACTTC.

This sequence joins TRBV7-9 and TRBJ2-7, with D possibly matching TRBD1 (5 bases). CDR3 size: 14 residues. With 1 base removed from V and 2 bases from J, the gap between germline ends came to 9 bases. The germline V gene has CDR1 SEHNR and CDR2 FQNEAQ (reference sequence). CDR3 in DNA: TGTGCCAGCAGCTTAGTGGGGCCAACCTACGAGCAGTACGTC. Translated: CASSLVGPTYEQYV.

This clonotype was picked up a small number of times. The V and J genes are TRBV4-2 and TRBJ1-2; no reliable D call. This CDR3 is built from 13 residues. The V gene's germline CDR1 is LGHNA and CDR2 YNFKEQ. The V end lost 11 bases, the J end lost 7 bases, and 20 bases lay between the germline ends. CDR3 DNA: TGTGCCTCCTTCGGATCCCCGCCCGGTGGCTACACCTTC. Its translation is CASFGSPPGGYTF.

The chain is built from TRBV27 and TRBJ1-1, with D perhaps matching TRBD1 (5 bases). The CDR3 is 15 amino acids. Deletions cut 5 bases from V and 0 bases from J, with 13 bases between. The germline V gene has CDR1 MNHEY and CDR2 SMNVEV (reference sequence). For the CDR3, the DNA is TGTGCCAGCAGTGCTTGGGGCCTCATGAACACTGAAGCTTTCTTT. Residues: CASSAWGLMNTEAFF.

Remarks on this clonotype: Being one base from a much bigger clone, this may be a read error. The chain carries TRBV7-9 and TRBJ2-3; D gene unclear. CDR1 SEHNR and CDR2 FQNEAQ come from the germline V gene (reference sequence). This CDR3 is built from 13 residues. The CDR3 coding sequence is TGTGCCAGCAACTTAAATCGAGTAGATACGCAGTATTTT. Translating it yields CASNLNRVDTQYF.

The J gene is TRBJ2-2, the V gene TRBV7-4; D not resolved. The ends were cut back, 9 bases at V and 7 bases at J, with 21 bases in the middle. CDR3 length equals 15 residues. CDR1 is SGHVT, CDR2 SQSDAQ, per germline. CDR3 loop: CARSPFPPLVGELFF. The CDR3 nucleotides read TGTGCCAGAAGCCCCTTTCCGCCCCTCGTCGGGGAGCTGTTTTTT.

J is TRBJ2-4 and V is TRBV5-4, with D perhaps matching TRBD2 (7 bases). The CDR3 spans 16 residues. Trimming shortened V by 6 bases and J by 0 bases, and 16 bases separated the two germline ends. Germline lookup yields CDR1 SGHNT and CDR2 YYREEE (reference sequence). Here the CDR3 DNA reads TGTGCCAGCACCTGGGGGGGACACCTAGCCAAAAACATTCAGTACTTC. Its translation: CASTWGGHLAKNIQYF.

Note on this clonotype: This CDR3 fails to terminate in the conserved phenylalanine or tryptophan, so it likely reflects a read error. The chain couples TRBV7-9 to TRBJ2-2, with 8 bases that match TRBD1. Germline V gene lookup returns CDR1 SEHNR and CDR2 FQNEAQ (reference sequence). With 5 bases clipped from V and 4 bases from J, the junction kept 12 bases outside the gene matches. This CDR3 has 17 residues. The CDR3 bases are TGTGCCAGCAGCAGAACCGTGGACAGGGTCGCCACCGGGGAGCTGTTTTCT. It is translated as CASSRTVDRVATGELFS.

The J gene is TRBJ2-3, the V gene TRBV6-6; D is ambiguous. V lost 8 bases and J lost 1, with 13 bases in between. The CDR3 spans 14 residues. Germline V gene data show CDR1 as MNHNY and CDR2 as SVGAGI (reference sequence). CDR3 protein: CASANFSRTDTQYF. For the CDR3, the DNA is TGTGCCAGCGCTAACTTCTCCCGCACAGATACGCAGTATTTT.

This clonotype was seen a few times. V and J are TRBV6-2 or TRBV6-3 and TRBJ2-1; 8 positions match TRBD2. With V trimmed by 5 bases and J by 2 bases, 5 bases remained unmatched. CDR1 and CDR2 from the germline V gene are MNHEY and SVGEGT. This CDR3 contains 15 residues. The CDR3 nucleotides are TGTGCCAGCAGTGCTAGCGGGCGGACCTACAATGAGCAGTTCTTC. It specifies CASSASGRTYNEQFF.

This clonotype has just a few counts. The V gene is TRBV6-1, the J gene TRBJ2-1; 11 bases agree with TRBD2. The germline CDR1 and CDR2 sequences are MNHNS and SASEGT. V shed 5 bases and J 4 bases; nucleotides not matched to a gene: 4. The CDR3 has 15 amino acids. CDR3 coding DNA: TGTGCCAGCAGTAAGACTAGCGGGGAGTACAATGAGCAGTTCTTC. This sequence encodes CASSKTSGEYNEQFF.

The chain links TRBV4-3 to TRBJ2-1; TRBD2 aligns across 8 bases. The CDR3 runs 14 residues. V lost 0 bases to trimming and J lost 9 bases; unmatched junction nucleotides: 4. Germline lookup yields CDR1 LGHNA and CDR2 YSLEER. The CDR3 protein is CASSQEHGRGEQFF. The CDR3 nucleotides read TGCGCCAGCAGCCAAGAGCACGGGAGGGGTGAGCAGTTCTTC.

The genes are TRBV29-1 and TRBJ2-1, with 9 nucleotides matching TRBD1. This CDR3 contains 13 residues. Germline V gives CDR1 SQVTM, CDR2 ANQGSEA. Unmatched junction bases numbered 5, after V lost 4 bases and J lost 7 bases. The CDR3 here is CSVVQGAWNEQFF. For the CDR3, the DNA is TGCAGCGTTGTACAGGGGGCGTGGAATGAGCAGTTCTTC.

This clonotype was seen only a few times. This chain links TRBV7-3 with TRBJ1-2, with 7 bases lining up with TRBD1. J lost 3 bases, V lost 4 bases, and 8 bases had no gene match. Per the germline V gene, CDR1 is SGHTA and CDR2 is FQGTGA. CDR3 length: 15 amino acids. CDR3 sequence: CASSSPDREDYGYTF. The CDR3 DNA follows: TGTGCCAGCAGCTCCCCCGACAGGGAGGACTATGGCTACACCTTC.

Only a few counts were recorded for this clonotype. The chain employs TRBV6-5 and TRBJ2-1; 7 bases are shared with TRBD1. This CDR3 has 16 amino acids. Looked up from germline, CDR1 is MNHEY and CDR2 is SVGAGI. The trim removed 0 bases at V and 2 bases at J, leaving 4 bases unmatched. The CDR3 nucleotides read TGTGCCAGCAGTTACTCGGTGACAGGGACCTACAATGAGCAGTTCTTC. It encodes CASSYSVTGTYNEQFF.

This clonotype was recorded a few times. This chain links TRBV6-2 or TRBV6-3 with TRBJ1-5, with 9 bases aligning to TRBD1. Germline V gives CDR1 MNHEY, CDR2 SVGEGT. The CDR3 has 16 amino acids. V lost 5 bases to trimming and J lost 6 bases; unmatched junction nucleotides: 11. CDR3 DNA: TGTGCCAGCAGTGACGGGACAGGGATTCTGGGTCAGCCCCAGCATTTT. It codes for CASSDGTGILGQPQHF.

This clonotype has ten or more counts. The V gene is TRBV7-2, the J gene TRBJ2-5; D possibly corresponds to TRBD1 (6 bases). The CDR3 sequence is 15 residues long. Trimming cost V 3 bases and J 5 bases, with 16 bases left between them. Germline loops: CDR1 SGHTA, CDR2 FQGNSA. The CDR3 region is CASSFENSGVETQYF. The CDR3 region has the DNA TGTGCCAGCAGCTTTGAAAATTCAGGGGTGGAGACCCAGTACTTC.

V is TRBV4-1 and J is TRBJ1-1; the D is unclear. This CDR3 spans 13 amino acids. The ends were cut back, 0 bases at V and 7 bases at J, with 9 bases in the middle. The germline CDR1 and CDR2 sequences are MGHRA and YSYEKL. Here the CDR3 reads CASSQELEDEAFF. For the CDR3, the DNA is TGCGCCAGCAGCCAAGAACTAGAAGATGAAGCTTTCTTT.

As DNA, the CDR3 is TGTGCCAGCAGCAAGTCGGTGAGCTCTGGAAACACCATATATTTT. Protein: CASSKSVSSGNTIYF. V gene TRBV6-5 combines with J gene TRBJ1-3; D gene uncertain. CDR1 is MNHEY and CDR2 is SVGAGI in the germline V gene. V lost 6 bases, J lost 0 bases, and 12 bases lay in between. CDR3 length equals 15 residues.

This clonotype occurred many times. This chain joins TRBV19 and TRBJ1-2; D gene ambiguous. V gave up 4 bases and J gave up 0 bases, with 15 bases separating them. The germline gives CDR1 LNHDA, CDR2 SQIVND (reference sequence). The CDR3 is 16 amino acids. The CDR3 DNA follows: TGTGCCAGTAGTAATCTGGATCAGACGCCTAACTATGGCTACACCTTC. This encodes CASSNLDQTPNYGYTF.

There are a few counts of this clonotype. The chain employs TRBV7-9 and TRBJ1-1, with 8 bases lining up with TRBD1. The V segment lost 5 bases and the J segment 4 bases; nucleotides outside the gene matches: 9. Looked up from germline, CDR1 is SEHNR and CDR2 is FQNEAQ (reference sequence). The CDR3 spans 15 residues. As DNA, the CDR3 is TGTGCCAGCAGCGGACAGGGCCAGAGTGCCACTGAAGCTTTCTTT. This encodes CASSGQGQSATEAFF.

This clonotype occurred many times. The chain uses TRBV7-9 and TRBJ1-3; D not resolved. The germline CDR1 and CDR2 sequences are SEHNR and FQNEAQ (reference sequence). The CDR3 consists of 13 residues. Between the trimmed V and J ends, which lost 5 bases and 4 bases, there was a span of 9 bases. The CDR3 DNA is TGTGCCAGCAGCCCGGACGGCGGAAACACCATATATTTT. It encodes CASSPDGGNTIYF.

The chain couples TRBV19 to TRBJ1-2; TRBD1 agrees at 10 bases. This CDR3 contains 15 residues. Germline assignment: CDR1 LNHDA and CDR2 SQIVND (reference sequence). The V segment lost 4 bases and the J segment 5 bases; nucleotides outside the gene matches: 7. The CDR3 spells CASSTRQGARYGYTF. The CDR3 bases are TGTGCCAGTAGTACGCGACAGGGGGCTCGATATGGCTACACCTTC.

This sequence joins TRBV7-6 and TRBJ2-5, with TRBD2 identical over 8 bases. After removal of 5 bases from V and 5 bases from J, the junction contained 10 bases not matched to a gene. This CDR3 spans 15 amino acids. Germline CDR1 SGHVS, CDR2 FNYEAQ. The CDR3 protein is CASSRPGLGGETQYF. CDR3 nucleotides: TGTGCCAGCAGCCGACCGGGACTAGGAGGCGAGACCCAGTACTTC.

This clonotype has just a few counts. The CDR3 nucleotides are TGTGCCAGCGCTCCGATGACTGGAAATGAAAAACTGTTTTTT. This codes for CASAPMTGNEKLFF. The chain is built from TRBV7-9 and TRBJ1-4; D unclear. This CDR3 comprises 14 residues. Germline V lookup: CDR1 SEHNR, CDR2 FQNEAQ (reference sequence). The V and J ends lost 8 bases and 5 bases respectively, with 15 bases between them.

On this clonotype: A read error is possible here, since a much larger clone lies one base away. V gene TRBV27 combines with J gene TRBJ1-1; D is possibly TRBD1 (5 bases). V dropped 6 bases and J dropped 0 bases, with 11 bases sitting between them. CDR1 and CDR2 (germline): MNHEY, SMNVEV (reference sequence). The CDR3 sequence is 14 residues long. CDR3 in amino acids: CASSLTVLNTEAFF. CDR3 sequence (DNA): TGTGCCAGCAGCTTGACAGTCCTGAACACTGAAGCTTTCTTT.

The chain has TRBV6-2 or TRBV6-3 and TRBJ2-7; D possibly matches TRBD1 or TRBD2 (5 bases each). V lost 3 bases, J lost 1 base, and 19 bases lay in between. Germline CDR1 MNHEY, CDR2 SVGEGT. CDR3 length: 17 amino acids. The CDR3 DNA reads as TGTGCCAGCAGTTATGGAAGGGACGATGGTTGGTCCTACGAGCAGTACGTC. Residues: CASSYGRDDGWSYEQYV.

J is TRBJ1-2 and V is TRBV6-6; no definite D call. There are 12 residues in the CDR3. Trimming took 9 bases from V and 1 from J, leaving 9 bases between them. Looked up from germline, CDR1 is MNHNY and CDR2 is SVGAGI (reference sequence). The CDR3 protein is CASFGVNYGYTF. In nucleotides, the CDR3 is TGTGCCAGTTTCGGGGTTAACTATGGCTACACCTTC.

The V call is TRBV7-6, the J call TRBJ2-2, with 8 bases lining up with TRBD2. CDR1 is SGHVS and CDR2 is FNYEAQ in the germline V gene. This CDR3 is 15 amino acids long. Trimming at V came to 5 bases and at J to 4 bases, leaving 6 bases not matched to a gene. CDR3 DNA: TGTGCCAGCAGCGCCCGGGGGGGCCGCACCGGGGAGCTGTTTTTT. Translated: CASSARGGRTGELFF.

The rearrangement uses TRBV27 and TRBJ2-5, with a tentative D call TRBD2 (6 bases). The CDR3 contains 13 residues. Germline assignment: CDR1 MNHEY and CDR2 SMNVEV (reference sequence). Trimming cost V 3 bases and J 4 bases, with 9 bases left between them. Here the CDR3 reads CASSFGGAETQYF. In nucleotides, the CDR3 is TGTGCCAGCAGTTTTGGAGGGGCAGAGACCCAGTACTTC.